The 27 T cell receptor beta chains below were found in one sample sequenced in a study of CD8 T cells in Susac syndrome. A quantity of 0.5 to 1 ug RNA underwent reverse transcription using random hexamers. Via MiXCR, TCRdb re-called the immunoSEQ multiplex PCR reads, giving one row per CDR3 protein. The sample records 140,000 or so distinct CDR3 sequences, about 95% being singletons. The specimen sequenced was CD4+ T cells from PBMCs. These receptor sequences come from a human donor with multiple sclerosis.

This chain joins TRBV2 and TRBJ1-1; a weak D match, TRBD1 (5 bases). The V and J ends lost 6 bases and 4 bases respectively, with 15 bases between them. Germline V gives CDR1 SNHLY, CDR2 FYNNEI. This CDR3 contains 14 residues. DNA for the CDR3: TGTGCCAGCAGATCTGAGGGGTACGGCACTGAAGCTTTCTTT. As protein: CASRSEGYGTEAFF.

This chain joins TRBV24-1 and TRBJ2-7, with TRBD2 matching 10 bases. Germline-derived CDR1 and CDR2 are KGHDR and SFDVKD. V was pared by 4 bases and J by 3 bases, with 5 bases of the junction left unmatched. The CDR3 runs to 15 residues. CDR3 protein: CATSDPSGGYYEQYF. CDR3 DNA: TGTGCCACCAGTGACCCTAGCGGGGGCTACTACGAGCAGTACTTC.

The chain links TRBV19 to TRBJ2-6; TRBD2 is a possible D gene (6 bases). Germline-derived CDR1 and CDR2 are LNHDA and SQIVND (reference sequence). The germline V and J ends were trimmed by 7 bases and 4 bases, with 17 bases remaining between them. CDR3 length equals 16 residues. The CDR3 spells CASTPLGGVGANVLTF. CDR3 DNA sequence: TGTGCCAGTACCCCACTCGGGGGAGTAGGGGCCAACGTCCTGACTTTC. The full variable domain, with the rest looked up from reference TRBV19 and TRBJ2-6, is DGGITQSPKYLFRKEGQNVTLSCEQNLNHDAMYWYRQDPGQGLRLIYYSQIVNDFQKGDIAEGYSVSREKKESFPLTVTSAQKNPTAFYLCASTPLGGVGANVLTFGAGSRLTVL.

V and J are TRBV29-1 and TRBJ2-7, with 8 nucleotides matching TRBD2. Germline CDR1 is SQVTM and CDR2 is ANQGSEA. Trimming took 7 bases from V and 3 from J; bases not matched to a gene: 5. This CDR3 region has 12 residues. The CDR3: CSGRLASYEQYF. The CDR3, as DNA: TGCAGCGGCCGACTAGCGAGCTACGAGCAGTACTTC.

V is TRBV3-1 and J is TRBJ2-6; D tentatively reads TRBD1 or TRBD2 (6 bases each). Germline lookup yields CDR1 LGHDT and CDR2 YNNKEL (reference sequence). Trimming removed 0 bases at V and 0 bases at J, with 21 bases between. The CDR3 spans 21 residues. The CDR3 reads CASSQERGAGTPDSGANVLTF. CDR3 nucleotides: TGTGCCAGCAGCCAAGAGAGGGGGGCCGGGACACCAGACTCTGGGGCCAACGTCCTGACTTTC. The full variable domain, rest sourced from reference TRBV3-1 and TRBJ2-6, is DTAVSQTPKYLVTQMGNDKSIKCEQNLGHDTMYWYKQDSKKFLKIMFSYNNKELIINETVPNRFSPKSPDKAHLNLHINSLELGDSAVYFCASSQERGAGTPDSGANVLTFGAGSRLTVL.

This clonotype was seen only once. The rearrangement joins TRBV28 to TRBJ1-1, with D hard to call. Trimming took off 5 bases at V and 8 bases at J, with 6 bases between the two ends. This CDR3 contains 10 residues. The germline CDR1 and CDR2 sequences are MDHEN and SYDVKM. The CDR3 here is CASSTREAFF. Here the CDR3 DNA reads TGTGCCAGCAGTACTCGAGAAGCTTTCTTT.

This sequence joins TRBV27 and TRBJ2-2, with no clear D. V was cut by 5 bases and J by 3 bases, with 4 bases left in between. There are 12 residues in the CDR3. Germline V gene sequence: CDR1 MNHEY, CDR2 SMNVEV (reference sequence). The CDR3 DNA follows: TGTGCCAGCAGTCCCCACACCGGGGAGCTGTTTTTT. As protein: CASSPHTGELFF.

The chain carries TRBV19 and TRBJ2-1, with 7 bases matching TRBD2. CDR3 size: 15 residues. Germline CDR1 is LNHDA and CDR2 is SQIVND (reference sequence). V was pared by 7 bases and J by 4 bases, with 10 bases of the junction left unmatched. CDR3 nucleotides: TGTGCCAGTAACCCGGGGGGAATACTATACAATGAGCAGTTCTTC. Protein: CASNPGGILYNEQFF.

The rearrangement uses TRBV27 and TRBJ1-4; tentatively, D is TRBD1 (6 bases). The CDR3 covers 15 residues. V was trimmed by 5 bases and J by 6 bases, leaving 16 bases between them. Germline loops: CDR1 MNHEY, CDR2 SMNVEV (reference sequence). In nucleotides, the CDR3 is TGTGCCAGCAGTCCTAGGACAGCCAACGATGAAAAACTGTTTTTT. Protein product: CASSPRTANDEKLFF.

This chain joins TRBV19 and TRBJ1-5; D is ambiguous. V was trimmed by 3 bases and J by 2 bases, leaving 8 bases between them. CDR1 LNHDA and CDR2 SQIVND come from the germline V gene (reference sequence). CDR3 length: 14 amino acids. The CDR3 sequence is CASSIVDGNQPQHF. CDR3 in DNA: TGTGCCAGTAGTATTGTCGACGGCAATCAGCCCCAGCATTTT.

The rearrangement links TRBV3-1 to TRBJ1-2, with D possibly TRBD1 on 5 matching bases. Germline CDR1 LGHDT, CDR2 YNNKEL (reference sequence). The CDR3 is made up of 15 amino acids. V lost 0 bases and J lost 2, with 10 bases in between. Here the CDR3 reads CASSQDGGINYGYTF. The DNA for the CDR3 is TGTGCCAGCAGCCAAGATGGGGGGATCAACTATGGCTACACCTTC. Together with reference TRBV3-1 and TRBJ1-2, the CDR3 gives the full variable domain: DTAVSQTPKYLVTQMGNDKSIKCEQNLGHDTMYWYKQDSKKFLKIMFSYNNKELIINETVPNRFSPKSPDKAHLNLHINSLELGDSAVYFCASSQDGGINYGYTFGSGTRLTVV.

The CDR3 nucleotides read TGTGCCAGCGACAACAGGAAGTCTGGGGCCAACGTCCTGACTTTC. This codes for CASDNRKSGANVLTF. The rearrangement joins TRBV12-3 or TRBV12-4 to TRBJ2-6; D is perhaps TRBD1 (5 bases). CDR3 size: 15 residues. V was shortened by 8 bases and J by 1 base, with 12 bases between the two germline ends.

V and J are TRBV6-2 or TRBV6-3 and TRBJ2-3, with D perhaps matching TRBD2 (5 bases). This CDR3 has 14 amino acids. The germline CDR1 and CDR2 sequences are MNHEY and SVGEGT. V was shortened by 4 bases and J by 2 bases, with 10 bases between the two germline ends. The chain's CDR3 is CASSWETTTDTQYF. The CDR3 nucleotides are TGTGCCAGCAGTTGGGAGACAACCACAGATACGCAGTATTTT.

This chain uses TRBV6-2 or TRBV6-3 with TRBJ2-7; possibly TRBD2 for D (6 bases). The CDR3 runs 13 residues. The germline CDR1 and CDR2 sequences are MNHEY and SVGEGT. The ends were cut back, 5 bases at V and 6 bases at J, with 14 bases in the middle. DNA for the CDR3: TGTGCCAGCAGTAAACCCGGGACTTTCGAGCAGTACTTC. It translates to CASSKPGTFEQYF.

The J gene is TRBJ1-1, the V gene TRBV20-1, with D hard to call. Germline CDR1 is DFQATT and CDR2 is SNEGSKA (reference sequence). The CDR3 is 8 amino acids. CDR3 loop: CRDDTAFF. CDR3 nucleotides: TGCAGGGATGATACGGCTTTCTTT.

This chain links TRBV6-5 with TRBJ1-6, with D uncertain. Germline V gene sequence: CDR1 MNHEY, CDR2 SVGAGI. The CDR3 covers 16 residues. V lost 5 bases and J lost 2, with 13 bases in between. The CDR3 loop reads CASSIQSVAYNSPLHF. The CDR3, as DNA: TGTGCCAGCAGTATACAGTCAGTCGCCTATAATTCACCCCTCCACTTT.

This chain joins TRBV29-1 and TRBJ1-1, with no clear D. CDR3 length equals 13 residues. The germline V gene has CDR1 SQVTM and CDR2 ANQGSEA. V lost 4 bases and J lost 0, with 9 bases in between. The CDR3 loop reads CSVVNEMNTEAFF. The CDR3 bases are TGCAGCGTTGTGAACGAAATGAACACTGAAGCTTTCTTT.

This chain joins TRBV6-5 and TRBJ1-1; 7 bases line up with TRBD1. Per germline, CDR1 MNHEY and CDR2 SVGAGI. After removal of 7 bases from V and 4 bases from J, the junction contained 9 bases not matched to a gene. The CDR3 length is 14 residues. The CDR3 is CASTRGSKSTEAFF. CDR3 in DNA: TGTGCCAGCACCAGGGGGTCTAAGAGCACTGAAGCTTTCTTT.

CDR3 sequence (DNA): TGTGCCAGCAGCCCGGGGACTGGGGGCTACAATGAGCAGTTCTTC. Residues: CASSPGTGGYNEQFF. V gene TRBV7-9 combines with J gene TRBJ2-1; maybe TRBD2 (6 bases). The CDR3 runs 15 residues. Trimming stripped 5 bases from V and 3 bases from J, with 14 bases between. Germline lookup yields CDR1 SEHNR and CDR2 FQNEAQ (reference sequence).

The V and J genes are TRBV2 and TRBJ2-2, with D maybe TRBD2 (6 bases). This CDR3 has 13 amino acids. V lost 8 bases and J lost 5, with 12 bases in between. Germline-derived CDR1 and CDR2 are SNHLY and FYNNEI. The CDR3 DNA sequence: TGTGCCAGCTTTGCAGGGAGGACCGGGGAGCTGTTTTTT. It translates to CASFAGRTGELFF.

The chain joins TRBV29-1 to TRBJ2-1, with D possibly being TRBD1 (7 bases). Germline V gene lookup returns CDR1 SQVTM and CDR2 ANQGSEA. The ends were cut back, 7 bases at V and 7 bases at J, with 17 bases in the middle. This CDR3 is built from 13 residues. CDR3 sequence reads: CSGGERQGNEQFF. In DNA form, the CDR3 reads TGCAGCGGGGGGGAGAGACAGGGTAATGAGCAGTTCTTC.

This sequence joins TRBV20-1 and TRBJ1-1; D unresolved. Trimming removed 6 bases from V and 2 bases from J, with 7 bases in between. CDR1 and CDR2 (germline): DFQATT, SNEGSKA (reference sequence). This CDR3 is 11 amino acids long. The chain's CDR3 is CSAPVNTEAFF. CDR3 DNA: TGCAGTGCCCCAGTAAACACTGAAGCTTTCTTT.

In this sample, this clonotype turned up once. V gene TRBV15 combines with J gene TRBJ2-7; D gene unclear. Between the trimmed V and J ends, which lost 0 bases and 6 bases, there was a span of 15 bases. The CDR3 is 15 residues long. The germline V gene has CDR1 LNHNV and CDR2 YYDKDF (reference sequence). The CDR3 loop is CATSRDRGDLGEQYF. In nucleotides, the CDR3 is TGTGCCACCAGCAGAGATCGAGGTGATTTAGGCGAGCAGTACTTC.

The J gene is TRBJ2-5, the V gene TRBV6-5, with TRBD2 matching 11 bases. V trimming: 0 bases; J trimming: 4 bases; junction bases outside the gene matches: 1. CDR1 MNHEY and CDR2 SVGAGI come from the germline V gene. The CDR3 length is 15 residues. The CDR3 spells CASSYSSGGGETQYF. CDR3 sequence (DNA): TGTGCCAGCAGTTACTCTAGCGGGGGGGGAGAGACCCAGTACTTC.

The chain joins TRBV20-1 to TRBJ1-2, with no clear D. The CDR3 spans 13 residues. Germline V gives CDR1 DFQATT, CDR2 SNEGSKA (reference sequence). Written as DNA, the CDR3 is TGCAGACTCCATGATCCCGGAAACTATGGCTACACCTTC. Translation gives CRLHDPGNYGYTF.

This rearrangement joins TRBV5-1 to TRBJ2-5; 7 bases map to TRBD2. Losses at the gene ends were 1 base for V and 3 bases for J; bases not matched to a gene: 3. The CDR3 loop spans 14 amino acids. CDR1 SGHRS and CDR2 YFSETQ come from the germline V gene. CDR3 nucleotides: TGCGCCAGCAGCTTGCCGGCGGGGGAAGAGACCCAGTACTTC. This sequence encodes CASSLPAGEETQYF.

V gene TRBV7-8 combines with J gene TRBJ1-1; D ambiguous. The germline V and J ends were trimmed by 6 bases and 1 base, with 15 bases remaining between them. Germline lookup yields CDR1 SGHVS and CDR2 FQNEAQ. This CDR3 comprises 15 residues. This CDR3 is CASSSDPSRNTEAFF. The CDR3 DNA is TGTGCCAGCAGTTCAGACCCGAGTCGGAACACTGAAGCTTTCTTT.